The 18 T cell receptor beta chains below all came from one sample that was sequenced in a study of T cells in localized non-small cell lung cancer (dated by TCRdb to 2020 to 2022). To prepare the library, the immunoSEQ multiplex PCR assay was applied. Held by TCRdb, this immuneACCESS table contains in-frame sequences only and omits some clones. Under half of the omission traces to an unresolved V gene where checked; the cause of the rest is unknown. This sample comprises around 25,000 clones, roughly 90% of them detected only once. The top ten clonotypes cover over 20% of the sample. The material sequenced was peripheral blood, taken before any cancer treatment. All receptors derive from a man aged 40 to 69 with stage I squamous cell lung carcinoma.

For this clone: The CDR3 carries no conserved terminal phenylalanine or tryptophan, so it likely arises from a read error. The DNA is omitted, as the CDR3 cannot be located on it reliably, and the CDR3 follows TCRdb's listing. The genes are TRBV21-1 and TRBJ1-2. TRBV21-1 corresponds to a pseudogene. The CDR3 extends over 9 residues, inclusive of both ends. The CDR3 sequence is CASSKGSAP.

This chain links TRBV5-1 with TRBJ1-4; weak D call: TRBD1 (6 bases). V was cut by 4 bases and J by 8 bases, with 12 bases left in between. CDR1 SGHRS and CDR2 YFSETQ come from the germline V gene. The CDR3 consists of 13 residues. The CDR3 DNA reads TGCGCCAGCAGCCGGCTTACAGGGGAAAAACTGTTTTTT. This gives the protein CASSRLTGEKLFF.

The gene calls are TRBV6-5 and TRBJ1-3; no firm D call. The CDR3 contains 13 residues. The V gene lost 6 bases and the J gene lost 2 bases, with 8 bases spanning the gap. Germline V CDR1 and CDR2: MNHEY, SVGAGI. The CDR3 DNA reads TGTGCCAGCAGATATGAAGCTGGAAACACCATATATTTT. It encodes CASRYEAGNTIYF.

This chain uses TRBV4-2 with TRBJ2-1; D uncertain. There are 17 residues in the CDR3. The V end lost 0 bases, the J end lost 0 bases, and 12 bases lay between the germline ends. Germline V gives CDR1 LGHNA, CDR2 YNFKEQ. CDR3 region: CASSQEDRPSSYNEQFF. The DNA for the CDR3 is TGTGCCAGCAGCCAAGAAGACCGTCCTTCCTCCTACAATGAGCAGTTCTTC.

The J gene is TRBJ1-5, the V gene TRBV6-1; no definite D call. Germline CDR1 and CDR2: MNHNS and SASEGT. The CDR3 contains 11 residues. V was trimmed by 1 base and J by 13 bases, leaving 8 bases between them. The CDR3 loop reads CASSEGGGQHF. In nucleotides, the CDR3 is TGTGCCAGCAGTGAAGGAGGAGGGCAGCATTTT.

This chain links TRBV28 with TRBJ2-3, with D possibly being TRBD2 (6 bases). The CDR3 length is 12 residues. Germline CDR1 is MDHEN and CDR2 is SYDVKM. V was shortened by 8 bases and J by 1 base, with 7 bases between the two germline ends. The CDR3 DNA reads as TGTGCCAGCGGAGGGGGCACAGATACGCAGTATTTT. Its translation: CASGGGTDTQYF.

The rearrangement uses TRBV4-2 and TRBJ1-1; TRBD1 is a possible D gene (6 bases). The CDR3 sequence is 13 residues long. Germline assignment: CDR1 LGHNA and CDR2 YNFKEQ. The ends were cut back, 4 bases at V and 7 bases at J, with 13 bases in the middle. The CDR3 DNA follows: TGTGCCAGCAGCCCCGGGACAATTGATGAAGCTTTCTTT. This codes for CASSPGTIDEAFF.

The CDR3 bases are TGTGCCAGCAGCATAGACAGGGGGCCCCCCACAGATACGCAGTATTTT. Amino acids: CASSIDRGPPTDTQYF. The chain employs TRBV5-4 and TRBJ2-3, with TRBD1 matching 10 bases. V shed 4 bases, J shed 2 bases, and the junction held 7 bases outside the gene matches. The CDR3 spans 16 residues. Germline CDR1 SGHNT, CDR2 YYREEE (reference sequence).

V and J are TRBV28 and TRBJ1-2; TRBD1 agrees at 9 bases. CDR3 length equals 15 residues. V was clipped by 6 bases and J by 7 bases; unmatched bases: 12. In germline, CDR1 is MDHEN, CDR2 SYDVKM. The DNA of the CDR3 is TGTGCCAGCAGGTCCGGGACAGGGATGGTCGGTGGCTACACCTTC. Its protein is CASRSGTGMVGGYTF.

This clone was recorded once. The rearrangement uses TRBV7-2 and TRBJ1-6, with TRBD1 matching 8 bases. The CDR3 runs 16 residues. V shed 5 bases, J shed 7 bases, and the junction held 10 bases outside the gene matches. CDR1 and CDR2 from the germline V gene are SGHTA and FQGNSA. This CDR3 reads CASSPGGQGRNSPLHF. CDR3 DNA: TGTGCCAGCAGCCCTGGAGGACAGGGAAGAAATTCACCCCTCCACTTT. Full variable domain (missing parts from reference TRBV7-2 and TRBJ1-6): GAGVSQSPSNKVTEKGKDVELRCDPISGHTALYWYRQSLGQGLEFLIYFQGNSAPDKSGLPSDRFSAERTGGSVSTLTIQRTQQEDSAVYLCASSPGGQGRNSPLHFGNGTRLTVT.

The J gene is TRBJ1-4, the V gene TRBV5-8, with D possibly TRBD1 on 5 matching bases. Germline V gene data show CDR1 as SGHTS and CDR2 as YDEGEE. The ends were cut back, 4 bases at V and 8 bases at J, with 21 bases in the middle. This CDR3 has 16 residues. The CDR3 here is CASSLSRGLLREKLFF. CDR3 nucleotide sequence: TGTGCCAGCAGCCTTTCGAGGGGATTGTTGAGGGAAAAACTGTTTTTT.

This chain connects TRBV27 to TRBJ2-3; D not certain. Deletions cut 6 bases from V and 2 bases from J, with 15 bases between. The CDR3 sequence is 15 residues long. Germline CDR1 reads MNHEY; CDR2 reads SMNVEV (reference sequence). CDR3 DNA sequence: TGTGCCAGCAGCCCAGACTCGAAATACACAGATACGCAGTATTTT. This codes for CASSPDSKYTDTQYF.

This clone was seen a handful of times. The CDR3 protein is CATSRDLAGTFYEQYF. Written as DNA, the CDR3 is TGTGCCACCAGCAGAGATCTAGCGGGGACCTTCTACGAGCAGTACTTC. The rearrangement uses TRBV15 and TRBJ2-7, with TRBD2 matching over 9 bases. V was pared by 0 bases and J by 3 bases, with 6 bases of the junction left unmatched. This CDR3 has 16 amino acids. CDR1 is LNHNV and CDR2 is YYDKDF in the germline V gene (reference sequence).

In its sample, this clone was seen once. The DNA for the CDR3 is TGTGCCAGCAGCGAGACAGAGATCCCTGAAAAACTGTTTTTT. This codes for CASSETEIPEKLFF. This sequence joins TRBV7-9 and TRBJ1-4; TRBD1 is a possible D gene (5 bases). V was shortened by 5 bases and J by 7 bases, with 14 bases between the two germline ends. Germline-derived CDR1 and CDR2 are SEHNR and FQNEAQ (reference sequence). CDR3 length: 14 amino acids.

This chain connects TRBV29-1 to TRBJ1-2; tentatively, D is TRBD1 (5 bases). This CDR3 region has 11 residues. Germline V lookup: CDR1 SQVTM, CDR2 ANQGSEA. V lost 2 bases to trimming and J lost 6 bases, with 7 bases between them. CDR3 residues: CSVEKGNGYTF. The CDR3, as DNA: TGCAGCGTTGAAAAGGGGAATGGCTACACCTTC.

The V call is TRBV7-8, the J call TRBJ1-4, with no clear D. V was clipped by 5 bases and J by 4 bases, with 14 bases between them. Germline V gene lookup returns CDR1 SGHVS and CDR2 FQNEAQ. CDR3 length: 15 amino acids. The CDR3 nucleotides are TGTGCCAGCAGCCCAGCCTGGGGAAATAATGAAAAACTGTTTTTT. As protein: CASSPAWGNNEKLFF.

V usage is TRBV7-2 and J usage is TRBJ1-5; TRBD1 might be the D (5 bases). The V and J ends lost 1 base and 7 bases respectively, with 11 bases between them. This CDR3 is built from 14 residues. CDR1 SGHTA and CDR2 FQGNSA come from the germline V gene. The chain's CDR3 is CASSLGQGGQPQHF. In nucleotides, the CDR3 is TGTGCCAGCAGCTTAGGGCAGGGAGGGCAGCCCCAGCATTTT.

The V call is TRBV15, the J call TRBJ1-1; maybe TRBD1 (5 bases). Trimming left V 0 bases short and J 1 base short, with 15 bases between. CDR1 and CDR2 from the germline V gene are LNHNV and YYDKDF (reference sequence). The CDR3 covers 17 residues. Here the CDR3 reads CATSRDLPQGGNTEAFF. CDR3 in DNA: TGTGCCACCAGCAGAGATCTCCCGCAGGGTGGGAACACTGAAGCTTTCTTT. The full variable domain, with the rest looked up from reference TRBV15 and TRBJ1-1, is DAMVIQNPRYQVTQFGKPVTLSCSQTLNHNVMYWYQQKSSQAPKLLFHYYDKDFNNEADTPDNFQSRRPNTSFCFLDIRSPGLGDTAMYLCATSRDLPQGGNTEAFFGQGTRLTVV.